Only a few counts were recorded for the clone carrying this TCR beta chain. Its antigen is not known. CDR1 is MNHEY, CDR2 SMNVEV, per germline (reference sequence). V lost 5 bases, J lost 6 bases, and 19 bases lay in between. This CDR3 spans 15 amino acids. The sample is drawn from a study of early T cells in non-severe SARS-CoV-2 infection. The wider study: From unsorted whole blood, bulk RNA was sequenced, and the chains remained unpaired. Study results and caveats: The VDJdb matching leaned toward anti-spike CD8 responses and overlooked private and CD4 specificities.

Unique molecular identifiers were added to individual cDNA molecules. A single record per CDR3 protein comes from TCRdb applying MiXCR to the 5' RACE reads. This sample yields tens of thousands of distinct CDR3 sequences, of which just under 9% are seen a single time; 17% belongs to the top ten. Input material: whole blood. The chain combines TRBV27 with TRBJ1-2; D call uncertain. The sequence was obtained from an adult who was a healthcare worker with PCR-confirmed SARS-CoV-2 infection or an uninfected control (not recorded which). CDR3 sequence (DNA): TGTGCCAGCAGTCCCAACCCAGACTGGGGTGATGGCTACACCTTC. Its translation is CASSPNPDWGDGYTF.